This T cell receptor beta chain was sequenced in a study of blood T cell repertoires in COVID-19. Turning to the study itself: Italy, Spain and the United States were the sources of the convalescent and acute COVID-19 samples.

CDR1 SNHLY and CDR2 FYNNEI come from the germline V gene. Trimming took 6 bases from V and 4 from J, leaving 6 bases between them. CDR3 length equals 11 residues. Assay used: immunoSEQ multiplex PCR; TCRdb lists only in-frame clones, some missing. This repertoire shows hundreds of thousands of clones, around 90% found once; its top ten account for about 0.99%. The sequenced material came from peripheral blood. The genes are TRBV2 and TRBJ1-2; the D is unclear. This receptor was identified in a woman aged 40 to 50 who had recovered from COVID-19. The DNA of the CDR3 is TGTGCCAGCAGCCCCATCTATGGCTACACCTTC. It translates to CASSPIYGYTF.